This T cell receptor beta chain was obtained from a study of response to subunit inactivated influenza vaccine. V was pared by 4 bases and J by 5 bases, with 12 bases of the junction left unmatched. The germline V gene has CDR1 SGHKS and CDR2 YYEKEE (reference sequence). The CDR3 contains 15 residues. TCRdb independently ran MiXCR on the RT-PCR reads; one entry per CDR3 protein. The data hold fewer than 250,000 distinct CDR3 sequences, with approximately 15% observed a single time. The table lists this clonotype with a few counts. The chain couples TRBV5-5 to TRBJ2-7; 7 nucleotides align to TRBD2. This sequence originates from a man in his fifties who received an inactivated influenza vaccine. This specimen consisted of CD8+ T cells sorted from PBMCs, obtained more than 4 days after vaccination. The chain's CDR3 is CASSREVALSHEQYF. The DNA for the CDR3 is TGTGCCAGCAGCCGGGAGGTCGCCCTATCCCACGAGCAGTACTTC.